This T cell receptor (beta chain) is from a study of cytomegalovirus exposure and HLA in healthy donors. Points from the study as a whole: With later analysis, a missense DCLRE1C variant became linked to TCR beta V- and J-gene trimming.

The PCR ran on 60 Vbeta and 13 Jbeta primers. The method was immunoSEQ multiplex PCR; TCRdb's version includes in-frame clones alone and lacks a portion of them. The data show 50,000 to 70,000 clones, about three quarters seen once. Comments on this clone: Its antigen is unknown.

The germline V gene encodes CDR1 SGHRS and CDR2 YFSETQ. The CDR3 extends over 17 amino acids. Between the trimmed V and J ends, which lost 5 bases and 5 bases, there was a span of 22 bases. The receptor was derived from a female donor in good health and CMV-seronegative. The genes are TRBV5-1 and TRBJ2-2, with D unclear. Material for sequencing was PBMCs. CDR3 nucleotide sequence: TGCGCCAGCAGACACGGTACGGGTCCTTCAAGTACCGGGGAGCTGTTTTTT. Its protein product is CASRHGTGPSSTGELFF. The whole variable domain, remainder taken from reference TRBV5-1 and TRBJ2-2, is KAGVTQTPRYLIKTRGQQVTLSCSPISGHRSVSWYQQTPGQGLQFLFEYFSETQRNKGNFPGRFSGRQFSNSRSEMNVSTLELGDSALYLCASRHGTGPSSTGELFFGEGSRLTVL.